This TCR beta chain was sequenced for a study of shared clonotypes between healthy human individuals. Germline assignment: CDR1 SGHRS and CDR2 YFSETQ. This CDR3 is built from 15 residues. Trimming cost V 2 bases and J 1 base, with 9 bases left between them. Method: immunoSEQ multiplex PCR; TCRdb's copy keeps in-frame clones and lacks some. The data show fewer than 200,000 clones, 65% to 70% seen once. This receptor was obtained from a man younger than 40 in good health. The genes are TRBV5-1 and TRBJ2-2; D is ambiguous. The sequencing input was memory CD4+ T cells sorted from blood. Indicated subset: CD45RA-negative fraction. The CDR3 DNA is TGCGCCAGCAGCTTTTCGGCCGGGAACACCGGGGAGCTGTTTTTT. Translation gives CASSFSAGNTGELFF. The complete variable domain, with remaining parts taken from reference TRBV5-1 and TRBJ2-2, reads KAGVTQTPRYLIKTRGQQVTLSCSPISGHRSVSWYQQTPGQGLQFLFEYFSETQRNKGNFPGRFSGRQFSNSRSEMNVSTLELGDSALYLCASSFSAGNTGELFFGEGSRLTVL.